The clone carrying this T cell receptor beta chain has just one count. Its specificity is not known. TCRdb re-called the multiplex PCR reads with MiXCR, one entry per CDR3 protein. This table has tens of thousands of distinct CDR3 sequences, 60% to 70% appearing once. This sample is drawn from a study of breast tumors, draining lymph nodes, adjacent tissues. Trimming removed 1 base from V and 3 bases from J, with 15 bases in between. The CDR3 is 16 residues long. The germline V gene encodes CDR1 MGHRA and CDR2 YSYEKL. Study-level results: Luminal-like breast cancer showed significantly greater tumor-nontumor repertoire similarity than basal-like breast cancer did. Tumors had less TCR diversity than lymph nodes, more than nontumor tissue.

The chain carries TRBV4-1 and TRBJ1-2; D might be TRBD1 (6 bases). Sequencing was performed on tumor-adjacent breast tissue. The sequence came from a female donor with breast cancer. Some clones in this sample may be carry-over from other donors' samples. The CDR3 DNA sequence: TGCGCCAGCAGCCAAGCAACAGGGTCGGAACACTATGGCTACACCTTC. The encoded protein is CASSQATGSEHYGYTF.